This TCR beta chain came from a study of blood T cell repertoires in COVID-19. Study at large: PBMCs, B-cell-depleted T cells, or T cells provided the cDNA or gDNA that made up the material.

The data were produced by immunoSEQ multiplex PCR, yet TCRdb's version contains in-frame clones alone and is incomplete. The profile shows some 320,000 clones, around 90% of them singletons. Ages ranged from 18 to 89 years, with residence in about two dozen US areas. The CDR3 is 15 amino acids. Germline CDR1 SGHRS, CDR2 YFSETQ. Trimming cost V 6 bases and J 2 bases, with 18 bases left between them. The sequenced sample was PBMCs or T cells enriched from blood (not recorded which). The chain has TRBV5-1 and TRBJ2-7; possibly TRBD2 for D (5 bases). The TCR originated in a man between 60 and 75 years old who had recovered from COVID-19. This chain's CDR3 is CASTLAVHSTYEQYF. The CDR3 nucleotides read TGCGCCAGCACCCTAGCTGTACATTCGACCTACGAGCAGTACTTC.